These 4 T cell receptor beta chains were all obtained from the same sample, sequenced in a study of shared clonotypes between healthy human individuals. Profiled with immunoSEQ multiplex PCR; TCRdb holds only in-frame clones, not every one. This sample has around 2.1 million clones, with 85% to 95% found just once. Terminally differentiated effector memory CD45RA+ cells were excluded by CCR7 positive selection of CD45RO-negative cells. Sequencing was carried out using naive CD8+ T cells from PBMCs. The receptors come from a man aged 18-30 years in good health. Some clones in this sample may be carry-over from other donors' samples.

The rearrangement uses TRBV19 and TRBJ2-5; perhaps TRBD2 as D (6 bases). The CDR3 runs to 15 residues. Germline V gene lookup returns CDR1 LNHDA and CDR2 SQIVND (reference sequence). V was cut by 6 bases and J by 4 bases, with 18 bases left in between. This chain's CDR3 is CASSSGGEGSETQYF. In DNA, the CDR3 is TGTGCCAGTAGCTCCGGGGGAGAGGGATCAGAGACCCAGTACTTC. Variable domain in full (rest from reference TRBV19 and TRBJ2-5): DGGITQSPKYLFRKEGQNVTLSCEQNLNHDAMYWYRQDPGQGLRLIYYSQIVNDFQKGDIAEGYSVSREKKESFPLTVTSAQKNPTAFYLCASSSGGEGSETQYFGPGTRLLVL.

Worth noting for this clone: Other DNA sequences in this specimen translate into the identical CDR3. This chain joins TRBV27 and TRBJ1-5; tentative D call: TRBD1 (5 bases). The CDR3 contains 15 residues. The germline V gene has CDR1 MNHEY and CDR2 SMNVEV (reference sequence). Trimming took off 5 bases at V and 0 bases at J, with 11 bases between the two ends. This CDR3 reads CASSPRGYSNQPQHF. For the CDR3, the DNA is TGTGCCAGCAGTCCACGGGGGTATAGCAATCAGCCCCAGCATTTT.

CDR3 bases: TGCAGCGTTATCTCCCTAGCTACAACGGGAGGAAGGTTGGGGTTCTTC. This codes for CSVISLATTGGRLGFF. The chain carries TRBV29-1 and TRBJ2-1, with 7 bases fitting TRBD2. The V and J ends lost 5 bases and 15 bases, in that order; junction bases with no gene match: 25. The CDR3 spans 16 residues. Germline lookup yields CDR1 SQVTM and CDR2 ANQGSEA.

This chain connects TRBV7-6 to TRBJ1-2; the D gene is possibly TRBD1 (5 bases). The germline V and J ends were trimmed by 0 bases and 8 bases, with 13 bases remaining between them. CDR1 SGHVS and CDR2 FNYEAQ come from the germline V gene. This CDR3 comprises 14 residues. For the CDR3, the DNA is TGTGCCAGCAGCTTAGCAACCCAGGGATGGGGCTACACCTTC. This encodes CASSLATQGWGYTF.